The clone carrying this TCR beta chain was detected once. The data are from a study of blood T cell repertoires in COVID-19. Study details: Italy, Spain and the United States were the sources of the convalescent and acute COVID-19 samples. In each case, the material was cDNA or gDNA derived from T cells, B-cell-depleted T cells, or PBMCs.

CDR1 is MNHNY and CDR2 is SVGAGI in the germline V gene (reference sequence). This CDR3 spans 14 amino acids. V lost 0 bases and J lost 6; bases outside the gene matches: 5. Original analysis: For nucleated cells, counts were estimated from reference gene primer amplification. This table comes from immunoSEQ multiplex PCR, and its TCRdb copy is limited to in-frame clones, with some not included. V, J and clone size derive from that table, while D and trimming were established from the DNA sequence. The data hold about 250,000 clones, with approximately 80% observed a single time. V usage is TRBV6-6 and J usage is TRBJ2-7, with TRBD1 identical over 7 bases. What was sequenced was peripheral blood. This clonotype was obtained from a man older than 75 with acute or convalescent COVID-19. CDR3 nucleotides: TGTGCCAGCAGTTACTCCTCAGGGGGAGCCGAGCAGTACTTC. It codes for CASSYSSGGAEQYF.